This T cell receptor (beta chain) was captured in a study of cytomegalovirus exposure and HLA in healthy donors. General study findings and limits: As immune exposure information, only CMV serostatus was available. Cytomegalovirus association was assigned to about 150 TCR beta chains.

V shed 6 bases and J 5 bases; nucleotides not matched to a gene: 4. This CDR3 is built from 13 residues. Germline V gives CDR1 ENHRY, CDR2 SYGVKD. On this clone: Its antigen is unknown.

Both 60 Vbeta primers and 13 Jbeta primers went into the PCR. Sequenced by immunoSEQ multiplex PCR; TCRdb stores in-frame clones only, minus some. The data show about 89,000 clones, 86% seen once. Sequenced input: PBMCs. This sequence was found in a man under 40 in good health and CMV-seropositive. The rearrangement uses TRBV10-3 and TRBJ2-7, with TRBD1 matching over 10 bases. DNA for the CDR3: TGTGCCATCAGAGACGGGACAGGGGACGAGCAGTACTTC. Encoded protein: CAIRDGTGDEQYF.